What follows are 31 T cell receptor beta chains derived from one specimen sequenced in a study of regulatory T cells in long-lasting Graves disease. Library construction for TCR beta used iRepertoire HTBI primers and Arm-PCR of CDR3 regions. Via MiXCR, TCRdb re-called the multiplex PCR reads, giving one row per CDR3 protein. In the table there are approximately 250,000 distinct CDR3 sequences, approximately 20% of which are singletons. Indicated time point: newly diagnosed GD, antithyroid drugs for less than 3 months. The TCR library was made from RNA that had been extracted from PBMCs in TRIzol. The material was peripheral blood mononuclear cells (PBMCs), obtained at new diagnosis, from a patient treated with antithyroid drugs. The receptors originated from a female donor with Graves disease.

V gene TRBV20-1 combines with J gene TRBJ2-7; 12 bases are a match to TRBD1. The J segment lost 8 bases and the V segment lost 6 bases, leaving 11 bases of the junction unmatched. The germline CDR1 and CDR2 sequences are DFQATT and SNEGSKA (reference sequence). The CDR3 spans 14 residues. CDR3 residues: CSAASGQGAYKQYF. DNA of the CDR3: TGCAGTGCCGCCTCGGGACAGGGGGCGTACAAGCAGTACTTC.

CDR3 residues: CASSPRGGVDGYTF. CDR3 nucleotide sequence: TGTGCCAGCAGCCCCCGCGGGGGGGTGGATGGCTACACCTTC. This chain links TRBV27 with TRBJ1-2; D might be TRBD1 (5 bases). Trimming took off 6 bases at V and 6 bases at J, with 17 bases between the two ends. CDR1 is MNHEY and CDR2 is SMNVEV in the germline V gene (reference sequence). CDR3 length: 14 amino acids.

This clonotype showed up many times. As DNA, the CDR3 is TGTGCCAGCTCACCACCGAGCGGCACCAGGCCCCAGCATTTT. Protein: CASSPPSGTRPQHF. V is TRBV18 and J is TRBJ1-5; D is uncertain. Trimming left V 0 bases short and J 9 bases short, with 12 bases between. This CDR3 contains 14 residues. Per germline, CDR1 KGHSH and CDR2 LQKENI.

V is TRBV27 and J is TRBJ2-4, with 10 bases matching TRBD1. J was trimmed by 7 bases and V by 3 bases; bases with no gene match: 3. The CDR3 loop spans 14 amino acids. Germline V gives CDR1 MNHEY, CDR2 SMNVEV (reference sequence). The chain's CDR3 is CASSFGTGANIQYF. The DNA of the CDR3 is TGTGCCAGCAGTTTCGGGACAGGGGCTAACATTCAGTACTTC.

CDR3 amino acids: CASSLTPVAPNTEAFF. The CDR3 bases are TGTGCCAGCAGTTTAACCCCAGTGGCACCTAACACTGAAGCTTTCTTT. V and J are TRBV28 and TRBJ1-1; D uncertain. The CDR3 is made up of 16 amino acids. Trimming stripped 2 bases from V and 2 bases from J, with 15 bases between. From germline, CDR1 is MDHEN and CDR2 SYDVKM.

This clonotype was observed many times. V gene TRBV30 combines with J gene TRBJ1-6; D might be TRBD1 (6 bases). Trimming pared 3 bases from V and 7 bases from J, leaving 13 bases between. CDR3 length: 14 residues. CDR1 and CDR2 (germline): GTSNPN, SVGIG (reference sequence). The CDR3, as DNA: TGTGCCTGGAGCCTCGGGACAACCAATTCACCCCTCCACTTT. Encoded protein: CAWSLGTTNSPLHF.

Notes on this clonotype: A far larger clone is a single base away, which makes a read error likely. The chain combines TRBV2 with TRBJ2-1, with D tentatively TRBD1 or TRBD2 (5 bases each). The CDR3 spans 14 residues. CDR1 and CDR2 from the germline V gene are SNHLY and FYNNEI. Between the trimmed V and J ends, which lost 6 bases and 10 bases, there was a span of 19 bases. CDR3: CASSPPGARGEQFF. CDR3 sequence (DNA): TGTGCCAGCAGCCCCCCCGGGGCCAGAGGCGAGCAGTTCTTC.

CDR3 amino acids: CASSLTGANYGYTF. The CDR3 coding sequence is TGTGCCAGCAGCCTAACAGGCGCTAACTATGGCTACACCTTC. The chain has TRBV11-2 and TRBJ1-2, with a weak D call TRBD1 (5 bases). This CDR3 is built from 14 residues. Trimming pared 5 bases from V and 0 bases from J, leaving 10 bases between. The germline V gene has CDR1 SGHAT and CDR2 FQNNGV.

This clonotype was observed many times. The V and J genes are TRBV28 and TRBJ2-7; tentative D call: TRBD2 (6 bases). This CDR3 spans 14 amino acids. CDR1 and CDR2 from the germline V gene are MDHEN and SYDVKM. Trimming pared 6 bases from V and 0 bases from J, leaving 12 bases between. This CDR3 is CASRSGGFSYEQYF. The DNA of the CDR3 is TGTGCCAGCAGGAGTGGGGGGTTCTCCTACGAGCAGTACTTC.

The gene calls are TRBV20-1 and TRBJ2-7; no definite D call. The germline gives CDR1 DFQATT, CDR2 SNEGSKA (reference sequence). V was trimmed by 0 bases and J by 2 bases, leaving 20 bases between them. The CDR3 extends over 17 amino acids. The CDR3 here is CSARDRVEEDGPYEQYF. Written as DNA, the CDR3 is TGCAGTGCTAGAGATAGGGTAGAAGAGGACGGCCCCTACGAGCAGTACTTC.

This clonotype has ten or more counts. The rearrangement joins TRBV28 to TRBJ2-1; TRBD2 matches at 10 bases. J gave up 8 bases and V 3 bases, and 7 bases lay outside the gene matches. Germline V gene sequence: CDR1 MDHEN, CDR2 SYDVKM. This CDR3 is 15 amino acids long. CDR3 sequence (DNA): TGTGCCAGCAGTTTTGCGACTAGCGGGTGGGATGAGCAGTTCTTC. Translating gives CASSFATSGWDEQFF.

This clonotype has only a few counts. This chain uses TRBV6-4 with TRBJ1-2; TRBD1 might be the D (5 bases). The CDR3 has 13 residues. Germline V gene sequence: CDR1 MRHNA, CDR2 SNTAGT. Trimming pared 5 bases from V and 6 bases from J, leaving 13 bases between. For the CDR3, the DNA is TGTGCCAGCAGTTATTCGGGCAGGGATGGCTACACCTTC. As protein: CASSYSGRDGYTF.

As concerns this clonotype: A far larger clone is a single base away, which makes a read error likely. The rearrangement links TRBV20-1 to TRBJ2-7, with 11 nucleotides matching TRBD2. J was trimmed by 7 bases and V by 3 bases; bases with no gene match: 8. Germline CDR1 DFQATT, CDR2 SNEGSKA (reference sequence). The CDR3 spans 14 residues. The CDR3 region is CSASSGLAGREQYF. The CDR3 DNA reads TGCAGTGCTAGTAGTGGACTAGCGGGTCGGGAGCAGTACTTC.

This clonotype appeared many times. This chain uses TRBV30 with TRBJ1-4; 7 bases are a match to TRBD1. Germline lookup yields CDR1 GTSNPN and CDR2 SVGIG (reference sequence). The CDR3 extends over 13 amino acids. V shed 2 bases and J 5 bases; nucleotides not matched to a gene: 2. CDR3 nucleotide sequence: TGTGCCTGGAGTCTACAGGGGAATGAAAAACTGTTTTTT. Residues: CAWSLQGNEKLFF. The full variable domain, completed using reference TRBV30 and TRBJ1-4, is SQTIHQWPATLVQPVGSPLSLECTVEGTSNPNLYWYRQAAGRGLQLLFYSVGIGQISSEVPQNLSASRPQDRQFILSSKKLLLSDSGFYLCAWSLQGNEKLFFGSGTQLSVL.

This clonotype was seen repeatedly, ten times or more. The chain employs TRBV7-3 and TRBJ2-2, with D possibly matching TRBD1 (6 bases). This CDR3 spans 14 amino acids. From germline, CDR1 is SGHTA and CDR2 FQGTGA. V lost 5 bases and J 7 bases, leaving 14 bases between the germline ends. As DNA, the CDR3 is TGTGCCAGCAGCGAAACAGGGCTAGGCGGGGAGCTGTTTTTT. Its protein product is CASSETGLGGELFF.

The CDR3 coding sequence is TGTGCCATCAGCGCAACAGGGGTATATGGCTACACCTTC. As protein: CAISATGVYGYTF. This sequence joins TRBV10-3 and TRBJ1-2, with 7 positions matching TRBD1. Germline V gives CDR1 ENHRY, CDR2 SYGVKD. The CDR3 totals 13 residues. Trimming removed 6 bases from V and 5 bases from J; junction bases left unmatched: 6.

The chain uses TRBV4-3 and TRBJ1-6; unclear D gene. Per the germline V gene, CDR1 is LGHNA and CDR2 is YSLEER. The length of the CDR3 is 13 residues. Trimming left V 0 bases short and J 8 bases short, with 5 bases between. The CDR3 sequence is CASSQERDSPLHF. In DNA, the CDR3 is TGCGCCAGCAGCCAAGAAAGGGATTCACCCCTCCACTTT.

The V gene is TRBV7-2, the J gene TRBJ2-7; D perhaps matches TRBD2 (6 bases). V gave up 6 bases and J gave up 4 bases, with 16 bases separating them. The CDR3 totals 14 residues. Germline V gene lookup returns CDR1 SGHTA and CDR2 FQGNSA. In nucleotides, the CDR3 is TGTGCCAGCAGTAAACGGGGGTCTGGATACGAGCAGTACTTC. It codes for CASSKRGSGYEQYF.

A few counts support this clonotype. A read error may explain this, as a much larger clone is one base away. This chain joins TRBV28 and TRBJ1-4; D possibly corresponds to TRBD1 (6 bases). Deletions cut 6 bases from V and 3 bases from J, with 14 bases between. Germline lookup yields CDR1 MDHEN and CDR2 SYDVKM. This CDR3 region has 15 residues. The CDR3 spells CASSPWTAANEKLFF. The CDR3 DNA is TGTGCCAGCAGCCCTTGGACAGCAGCTAATGAAAAACTGTTTTTT. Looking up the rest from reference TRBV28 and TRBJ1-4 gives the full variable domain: DVKVTQSSRYLVKRTGEKVFLECVQDMDHENMFWYRQDPGLGLRLIYFSYDVKMKEKGDIPEGYSVSREKKERFSLILESASTNQTSMYLCASSPWTAANEKLFFGSGTQLSVL.

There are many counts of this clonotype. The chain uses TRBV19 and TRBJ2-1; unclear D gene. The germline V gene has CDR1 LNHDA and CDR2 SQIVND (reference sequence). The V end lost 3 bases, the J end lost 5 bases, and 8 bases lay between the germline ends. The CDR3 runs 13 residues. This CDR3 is CASSMGFNNEQFF. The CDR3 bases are TGTGCCAGTAGTATGGGATTTAACAATGAGCAGTTCTTC.

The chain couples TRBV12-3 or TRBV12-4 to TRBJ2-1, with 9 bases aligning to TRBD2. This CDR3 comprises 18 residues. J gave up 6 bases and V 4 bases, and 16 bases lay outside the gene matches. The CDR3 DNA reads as TGTGCCAGCAGTTCCCAGCCACATAGCGGGAGATTTTTCAATGAGCAGTTCTTC. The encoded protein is CASSSQPHSGRFFNEQFF.

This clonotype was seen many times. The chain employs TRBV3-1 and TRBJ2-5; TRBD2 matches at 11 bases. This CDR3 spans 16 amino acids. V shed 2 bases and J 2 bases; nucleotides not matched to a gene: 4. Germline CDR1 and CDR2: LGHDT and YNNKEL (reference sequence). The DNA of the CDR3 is TGTGCCAGCAGCCAATATACTAGCGGGAGACAAGAGACCCAGTACTTC. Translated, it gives CASSQYTSGRQETQYF.

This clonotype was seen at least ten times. The DNA of the CDR3 is TGTGCCAGCAGCCGGATTGGACGGTCACAAGAGACCCAGTACTTC. This gives the protein CASSRIGRSQETQYF. The V and J genes are TRBV7-9 and TRBJ2-5; D uncertain. The ends were cut back, 5 bases at V and 2 bases at J, with 15 bases in the middle. The CDR3 loop spans 15 amino acids. CDR1 SEHNR and CDR2 FQNEAQ come from the germline V gene (reference sequence).

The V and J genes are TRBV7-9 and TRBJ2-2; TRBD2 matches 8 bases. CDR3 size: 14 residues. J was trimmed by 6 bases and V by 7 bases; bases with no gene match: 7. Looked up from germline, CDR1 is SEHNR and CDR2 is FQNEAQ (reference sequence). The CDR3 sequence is CASTQRETAGELFF. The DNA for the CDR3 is TGTGCCAGCACCCAGCGGGAGACCGCCGGGGAGCTGTTTTTT.

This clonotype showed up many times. Here the CDR3 reads CASSLEPASSYEQYF. The CDR3 region has the DNA TGTGCCAGCAGCTTAGAGCCCGCTAGCTCCTACGAGCAGTACTTC. The rearrangement uses TRBV7-2 and TRBJ2-7; D not certain. Looked up from germline, CDR1 is SGHTA and CDR2 is FQGNSA. This CDR3 region has 15 residues. The V end was cut by 1 base, the J end by 0 bases, with 10 bases between.

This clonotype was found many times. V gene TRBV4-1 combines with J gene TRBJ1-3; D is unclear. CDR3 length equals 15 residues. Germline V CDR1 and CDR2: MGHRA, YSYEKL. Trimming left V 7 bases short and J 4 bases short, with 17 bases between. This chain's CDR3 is CASMSSAGSGNTIYF. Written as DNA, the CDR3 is TGCGCCAGCATGTCGTCCGCGGGATCCGGAAACACCATATATTTT.

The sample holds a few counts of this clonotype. Here the CDR3 DNA reads TGTGCCAGCAGCAAAGGACAGGGGGGGTATGAGCAGTTCTTC. It translates to CASSKGQGGYEQFF. This chain joins TRBV7-8 and TRBJ2-1; 10 bases line up with TRBD1. The CDR3 has 14 residues. From germline, CDR1 is SGHVS and CDR2 FQNEAQ. V was clipped by 5 bases and J by 8 bases; unmatched bases: 6.

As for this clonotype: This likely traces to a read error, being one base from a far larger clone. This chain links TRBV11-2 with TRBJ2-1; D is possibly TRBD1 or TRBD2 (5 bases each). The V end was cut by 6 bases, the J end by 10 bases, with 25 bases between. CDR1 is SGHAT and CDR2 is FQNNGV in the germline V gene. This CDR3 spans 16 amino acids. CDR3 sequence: CASRHWGKGEAYEQFF. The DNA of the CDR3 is TGTGCCAGCAGACACTGGGGGAAGGGTGAAGCCTACGAGCAGTTCTTC. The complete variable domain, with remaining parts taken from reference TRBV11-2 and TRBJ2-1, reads EAGVAQSPRYKIIEKRQSVAFWCNPISGHATLYWYQQILGQGPKLLIQFQNNGVVDDSQLPKDRFSAERLKGVDSTLKIQPAKLEDSAVYLCASRHWGKGEAYEQFFGPGTRLTVL.

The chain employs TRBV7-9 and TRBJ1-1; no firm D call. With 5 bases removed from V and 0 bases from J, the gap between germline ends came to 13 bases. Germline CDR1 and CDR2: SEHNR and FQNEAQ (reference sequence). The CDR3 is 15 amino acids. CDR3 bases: TGTGCCAGCAGCCGCTCGGGTCGGTTGAACACTGAAGCTTTCTTT. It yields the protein CASSRSGRLNTEAFF.

In DNA form, the CDR3 reads TGTGCCAGCAGTCAGAGATCAAGGGGAAGAGAGCAGTACTTC. Protein product: CASSQRSRGREQYF. The rearrangement joins TRBV3-1 to TRBJ2-7; D might be TRBD1 (5 bases). V dropped 6 bases and J dropped 7 bases, with 19 bases sitting between them. Germline V gene data show CDR1 as LGHDT and CDR2 as YNNKEL (reference sequence). The CDR3 consists of 14 residues.

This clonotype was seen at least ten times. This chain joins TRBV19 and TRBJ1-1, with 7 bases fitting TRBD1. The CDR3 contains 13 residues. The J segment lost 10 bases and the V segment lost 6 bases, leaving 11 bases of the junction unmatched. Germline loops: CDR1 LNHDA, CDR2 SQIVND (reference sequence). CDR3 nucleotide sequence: TGTGCCAGTAGAGATGACAGGGAAGGGGGAGCTTTCTTT. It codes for CASRDDREGGAFF.